This note documents a single TCR beta chain sequence. The length of the CDR3 is 17 residues. The germline V gene encodes CDR1 SEHNR and CDR2 FQNEAQ (reference sequence). The V segment lost 6 bases and the J segment 0 bases; nucleotides outside the gene matches: 11. The record originates from a study of HIV-infected patients and healthy controls. MiXCR, applied by TCRdb to the 5' RACE reads, yields one record per CDR3 protein. The sample lists some 67,000 distinct CDR3 sequences, approximately 16% occurring once. The clonotype was recovered from a human donor in good health. Sequenced sample: CD4+ T cells from blood. This chain uses TRBV7-9 with TRBJ1-2, with 9 bases identical to TRBD1. The CDR3 loop reads CASSSNTGGAANYGYTF. The CDR3 DNA sequence: TGTGCCAGCAGTTCAAATACAGGGGGCGCAGCTAACTATGGCTACACCTTC.